This T cell receptor (beta chain) was sequenced for a study of CD8 T cells in Susac syndrome. Whole-study findings and limits: The relatively small number of individuals in the TCR sequencing and HLA analysis was acknowledged by the study.

Sequencing of TCR beta was carried out in blood CD8+ and CD4+ T cells. Bulk CD8+ and CD4+ cells came from magnetic negative isolation; CD8+ TEMRA by FACS. Of note for this clonotype: Its antigen remains unknown.

V dropped 2 bases and J dropped 8 bases, with 9 bases sitting between them. The germline V gene has CDR1 MNHEY and CDR2 SVGAGI. This CDR3 has 12 residues. RNA totalling roughly 0.5 to 1 ug underwent reverse transcription with random hexamers. The amplification used immunoSEQ multiplex PCR on TCR beta CDR3; it spanned 54 Vbeta and 13 Jbeta. TCRdb redid the calling of the immunoSEQ multiplex PCR reads with MiXCR, one entry per CDR3 protein. The table shows around 200,000 distinct CDR3 sequences, with roughly 95% occurring only once. This sequence originates from a human donor in good health. V usage is TRBV6-5 and J usage is TRBJ1-1, with D unclear. Sample: CD4+ T cells from PBMCs. CDR3 sequence (DNA): TGTGCCAGCAGTTACGGGCCCTTCGAAGCTTTCTTT. Its protein is CASSYGPFEAFF.